Sequencing of this T cell receptor beta chain was carried out in a study of blood T cell repertoires in COVID-19. Study-wide background: Researchers got acute and convalescent COVID-19 samples from the United States, Italy and Spain.

Germline V gene sequence: CDR1 SGHTS, CDR2 YDEGEE. V lost 4 bases and J lost 3, with 14 bases in between. The CDR3 extends over 14 amino acids. Only in-frame clones appear in the TCRdb table, and some are missing; sequencing was by immunoSEQ multiplex PCR. The sample comprises approximately 160,000 clones, roughly nine tenths of which are singletons, and 18% rests with the top ten. This clonotype was sampled from a man in his sixties with active or convalescent COVID-19. Sequences were obtained from peripheral blood. The chain links TRBV5-8 to TRBJ2-7; TRBD1 might be the D (6 bases). The CDR3 sequence: CASSRTGIGYEQYF. CDR3 in DNA: TGTGCCAGCAGCCGTACAGGGATCGGCTACGAGCAGTACTTC.